Each of the 18 T cell receptor beta chains below was sequenced from the same sample in a study of OX40 agonist ivuxolimab in advanced cancers. TCRdb's copy holds only in-frame clones and misses some; the assay was immunoSEQ multiplex PCR. The sample comprises 74,000 or so clones, about 88% of which are singletons, and roughly 2% rests with the top ten. The sequencing here drew on CD4+ or CD8+ T cells sorted from blood, taken in a trial of the OX40 agonist ivuxolimab. These receptors originate from an adult with an advanced solid tumor such as melanoma, head and neck, liver or kidney cancer.

CDR3 nucleotides: TGTGCCAGCAGCTCACAGGGCCGGCAGCCCCAGCATTTT. Its translation: CASSSQGRQPQHF. V usage is TRBV7-8 and J usage is TRBJ1-5; D is perhaps TRBD1 (6 bases). Germline values: CDR1 SGHVS, CDR2 FQNEAQ. The CDR3 is 13 residues long. The germline V and J ends were trimmed by 4 bases and 7 bases, with 11 bases remaining between them.

The J gene is TRBJ2-1, the V gene TRBV28, with D hard to call. This CDR3 has 17 amino acids. Trimming left V 7 bases short and J 1 base short, with 20 bases between. Germline lookup yields CDR1 MDHEN and CDR2 SYDVKM. The CDR3 reads CASTSIRGTGSYNEQFF. The CDR3 DNA reads TGTGCCAGCACCTCGATCCGAGGAACTGGGTCCTACAATGAGCAGTTCTTC.

This clone was observed a few times. The chain joins TRBV11-2 to TRBJ2-3, with 7 positions matching TRBD2. Trimming removed 5 bases from V and 6 bases from J; junction bases left unmatched: 5. The CDR3 totals 13 residues. In germline, CDR1 is SGHAT, CDR2 FQNNGV. CDR3 in DNA: TGTGCCAGCAGCCCGACTAGCTGGGATACGCAGTATTTT. The encoded protein is CASSPTSWDTQYF.

This chain uses TRBV20-1 with TRBJ1-2; the D is unclear. Germline CDR1 reads DFQATT; CDR2 reads SNEGSKA (reference sequence). The V and J ends lost 0 bases and 11 bases respectively, with 10 bases between them. The CDR3 covers 11 residues. CDR3 amino acids: CSARDARFYTF. The CDR3, as DNA: TGCAGTGCTAGAGATGCCCGTTTTTACACCTTC.

CDR3 sequence: CASSVRRQETQYF. CDR3 nucleotide sequence: TGTGCCAGCAGTGTTAGGCGGCAAGAGACCCAGTACTTC. This chain uses TRBV2 with TRBJ2-5; no clear D gene. This CDR3 region has 13 residues. From germline, CDR1 is SNHLY and CDR2 FYNNEI. V was pared by 4 bases and J by 2 bases, with 8 bases between.

The rearrangement links TRBV30 to TRBJ2-1, with no clear D. V was trimmed by 3 bases and J by 8 bases, leaving 11 bases between them. This CDR3 has 12 amino acids. Germline CDR1 GTSNPN, CDR2 SVGIG (reference sequence). The CDR3 nucleotides are TGTGCCTGGAGAGGGCATGGGTATGAGCAGTTCTTC. Its translation: CAWRGHGYEQFF.

The V call is TRBV7-9, the J call TRBJ2-5; D unresolved. The V gene's germline CDR1 is SEHNR and CDR2 FQNEAQ (reference sequence). Trimming shortened V by 5 bases and J by 2 bases, and 6 bases separated the two germline ends. The CDR3 extends over 12 amino acids. Written as DNA, the CDR3 is TGTGCCAGCAGCCTCATTCAAGAGACCCAGTACTTC. This sequence encodes CASSLIQETQYF.

With respect to this clone: The sample has other DNA sequences that encode this CDR3 too. The chain is built from TRBV4-1 and TRBJ1-4, with D unclear. Trimming left V 1 base short and J 4 bases short, with 7 bases between. Germline assignment: CDR1 MGHRA and CDR2 YSYEKL. CDR3 size: 14 residues. The CDR3, as DNA: TGCGCCAGCAGCCAAGGCAGAAATAATGAAAAACTGTTTTTT. It specifies CASSQGRNNEKLFF.

The genes are TRBV7-2 and TRBJ2-7, with D perhaps matching TRBD2 (6 bases). V was clipped by 5 bases and J by 3 bases, with 14 bases between them. Germline V lookup: CDR1 SGHTA, CDR2 FQGNSA. This CDR3 is built from 14 residues. The CDR3 spells CASSLGGGGYEQYF. Here the CDR3 DNA reads TGTGCCAGCAGCCTGGGGGGTGGTGGCTACGAGCAGTACTTC.

The chain carries TRBV4-1 and TRBJ2-7, with 9 nucleotides matching TRBD1. Germline CDR1 and CDR2: MGHRA and YSYEKL. The junction had 9 bases not matched to a gene; V was cut back by 0 bases and J by 3 bases. This CDR3 comprises 17 residues. CDR3: CASSQDMGQGMVYEQYF. The CDR3 coding sequence is TGCGCCAGCAGCCAAGATATGGGACAGGGAATGGTCTACGAGCAGTACTTC.

The chain employs TRBV19 and TRBJ1-4, with 8 bases that match TRBD1. Germline values: CDR1 LNHDA, CDR2 SQIVND (reference sequence). The V gene end was trimmed by 3 bases and the J gene end by 11 bases; junction bases not matched to a gene: 5. This CDR3 spans 13 amino acids. In nucleotides, the CDR3 is TGTGCCAGTAGTATCCGACAGGGGAGGAAACTGTTTTTT. Its translation is CASSIRQGRKLFF.

The chain joins TRBV6-1 to TRBJ1-2, with D possibly being TRBD1 (6 bases). CDR1 is MNHNS and CDR2 is SASEGT in the germline V gene. Trimming removed 6 bases from V and 8 bases from J, with 13 bases in between. The CDR3 has 12 amino acids. The CDR3 bases are TGTGCCAGCAGCCTGAGGGGGGTGGGCTACACCTTC. Translated, it gives CASSLRGVGYTF.

The genes are TRBV28 and TRBJ2-7; D may be TRBD1 (7 bases). Germline V CDR1 and CDR2: MDHEN, SYDVKM. The CDR3 runs to 13 residues. V dropped 4 bases and J dropped 4 bases, with 11 bases sitting between them. Written as DNA, the CDR3 is TGTGCCAGCAGTTCGGGGGACAGATACGAGCAGTACTTC. This codes for CASSSGDRYEQYF.

The chain recombines TRBV9 with TRBJ2-1, with 8 bases matching TRBD2. CDR1 and CDR2 from the germline V gene are SGDLS and YYNGEE. CDR3 size: 15 residues. J lost 8 bases, V lost 0 bases, and 7 bases had no gene match. CDR3 region: CASSVGPSGWDEQFF. For the CDR3, the DNA is TGTGCCAGCAGCGTAGGTCCTAGCGGGTGGGATGAGCAGTTCTTC.

The J gene is TRBJ2-1, the V gene TRBV10-3; a weak D match, TRBD2 (5 bases). V lost 3 bases and J 5 bases, leaving 11 bases between the germline ends. The CDR3 is made up of 14 amino acids. Germline CDR1 and CDR2: ENHRY and SYGVKD. This chain's CDR3 is CAISDWTPNNEQFF. The CDR3, as DNA: TGTGCCATCAGTGATTGGACTCCCAACAATGAGCAGTTCTTC.

The gene calls are TRBV6-1 and TRBJ2-5; the D is unclear. Germline assignment: CDR1 MNHNS and CDR2 SASEGT. The CDR3 is 10 amino acids. The germline V and J ends were trimmed by 8 bases and 5 bases, with 6 bases remaining between them. CDR3 bases: TGTGCCAGCGGTCGGGAGACCCAGTACTTC. The encoded protein is CASGRETQYF.

Only a few counts were recorded for this clone. V gene TRBV18 combines with J gene TRBJ1-1; tentatively, D is TRBD1 (6 bases). Germline assignment: CDR1 KGHSH and CDR2 LQKENI. CDR3 length equals 16 residues. With 1 base removed from V and 5 bases from J, the gap between germline ends came to 17 bases. CDR3 in amino acids: CASSPQEVRGRTEAFF. CDR3 nucleotides: TGTGCCAGCTCACCACAGGAGGTCAGGGGAAGAACTGAAGCTTTCTTT. Supplemented by reference TRBV18 and TRBJ1-1, the full variable domain reads NAGVMQNPRHLVRRRGQEARLRCSPMKGHSHVYWYRQLPEEGLKFMVYLQKENIIDESGMPKERFSAEFPKEGPSILRIQQVVRGDSAAYFCASSPQEVRGRTEAFFGQGTRLTVV.

The gene calls are TRBV5-4 and TRBJ1-1; 7 bases agree with TRBD1. After removal of 0 bases from V and 2 bases from J, the junction contained 1 base not matched to a gene. This CDR3 has 14 residues. Germline lookup yields CDR1 SGHNT and CDR2 YYREEE (reference sequence). The CDR3 DNA reads TGTGCCAGCAGCTTGGACAGGGGTAACACTGAAGCTTTCTTT. Translation: CASSLDRGNTEAFF.